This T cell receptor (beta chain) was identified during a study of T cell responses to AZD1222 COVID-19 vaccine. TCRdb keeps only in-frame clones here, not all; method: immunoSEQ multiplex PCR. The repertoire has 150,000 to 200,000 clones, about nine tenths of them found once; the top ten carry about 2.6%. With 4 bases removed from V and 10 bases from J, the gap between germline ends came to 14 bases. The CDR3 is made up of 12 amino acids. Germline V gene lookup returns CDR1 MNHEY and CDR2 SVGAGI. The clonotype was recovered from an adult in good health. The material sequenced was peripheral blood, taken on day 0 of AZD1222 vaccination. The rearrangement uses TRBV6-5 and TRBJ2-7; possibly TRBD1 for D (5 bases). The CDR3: CASSSPRGPQYF. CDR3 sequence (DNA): TGTGCCAGCAGTTCGCCTAGGGGCCCCCAGTACTTC.